The next 5 T cell receptor beta chains were all read from a single sample in a study of pediatric ulcerative colitis. One to two pinch biopsies were taken from the rectum during colonoscopy. Libraries were prepared by immunoSEQ multiplex PCR; TCRdb keeps only in-frame clonotypes and omits some of them. The sample includes tens of thousands of clones, 73% of them seen just once. Sequencing was performed on gut tissue. These receptors were taken from a boy between 5 and 17 years old with moderate ulcerative colitis.

To note about this clone: One end of the junction is discordant with germline, which a read error may explain. The rearrangement uses TRBV5-8 and TRBJ2-7; D gene unclear. CDR3 length: 11 residues. From germline, CDR1 is SGHTS and CDR2 YDEGEE. CDR3 coding DNA: TGTGCCAGCAGCTTAGGCAACCCTCACCTCTTC. It yields the protein CASSLGNPHLF.

The J gene is TRBJ2-1, the V gene TRBV4-3; no clear D gene. Between the trimmed V and J ends, which lost 3 bases and 9 bases, there was a span of 12 bases. This CDR3 comprises 13 residues. The germline V gene encodes CDR1 LGHNA and CDR2 YSLEER. This chain's CDR3 is CASSQARGSEQFF. The CDR3 nucleotides read TGCGCCAGCAGCCAGGCACGAGGATCTGAGCAGTTCTTC.

CDR3 in amino acids: CASSVSAVNTGELFF. In DNA, the CDR3 is TGTGCCAGCAGCGTATCTGCAGTGAACACCGGGGAGCTGTTTTTT. The rearrangement links TRBV9 to TRBJ2-2; unclear D gene. CDR1 is SGDLS and CDR2 is YYNGEE in the germline V gene. V was cut by 1 base and J by 1 base, with 8 bases left in between. The CDR3 spans 15 residues.

This chain links TRBV11-2 with TRBJ1-1, with TRBD1 identical over 8 bases. The CDR3 sequence is 13 residues long. V trimming: 5 bases; J trimming: 4 bases; junction bases outside the gene matches: 3. Germline values: CDR1 SGHAT, CDR2 FQNNGV. The CDR3: CASSTGTGTEAFF. CDR3 nucleotides: TGTGCCAGCAGCACGGGGACAGGCACTGAAGCTTTCTTT.

J is TRBJ1-1 and V is TRBV19; no reliable D call. This CDR3 region has 16 residues. V shed 6 bases and J shed 6 bases, with 23 bases lying between them. Germline V CDR1 and CDR2: LNHDA, SQIVND (reference sequence). The CDR3: CASRKWATAPLAEAFF. CDR3 sequence (DNA): TGTGCCAGTAGGAAGTGGGCGACCGCACCTCTCGCTGAAGCTTTCTTT. The entire variable domain, with the rest obtained from reference TRBV19 and TRBJ1-1, is as follows: DGGITQSPKYLFRKEGQNVTLSCEQNLNHDAMYWYRQDPGQGLRLIYYSQIVNDFQKGDIAEGYSVSREKKESFPLTVTSAQKNPTAFYLCASRKWATAPLAEAFFGQGTRLTVV.